The clone carrying this T cell receptor beta chain showed up many times. This CDR3 contains 13 residues. Germline loops: CDR1 SNHLY, CDR2 FYNNEI. Between the trimmed V and J ends, which lost 6 bases and 0 bases, there was a span of 6 bases. The data were obtained in a study of T cells after yellow fever vaccination. Using its own MiXCR run on the 5' RACE reads, TCRdb lists one record per CDR3 protein. The top ten clones hold less than 0.95% of a sample with under 15,000 distinct CDR3 sequences, around 5.4% of them seen once. The sequence derives from a man aged 30 to 45 who received the YFV17D yellow fever vaccine. The chain couples TRBV2 to TRBJ2-1; no definite D call. The sequencing used PBMCs, either bulk or a sorted T-cell subset (CD4+, CD8+, memory, or dextramer-sorted; not recorded which), collected on the day of the yellow fever booster vaccination. The CDR3 reads CASSSSSYNEQFF. The CDR3 nucleotides read TGTGCCAGCAGCTCGAGCTCCTACAATGAGCAGTTCTTC.